This T cell receptor (beta chain) was obtained from a study of cytomegalovirus exposure and HLA in healthy donors. Study overall: Genotyping of more than 300 donors showed that roughly 83% belonged to the Caucasian-associated ancestry cluster.

Of note for this clone: The antigen is not known.

Primers: 60 Vbeta forward and 13 Jbeta reverse. Generated by immunoSEQ multiplex PCR, the TCRdb table keeps only in-frame clones and is missing some. The repertoire holds 150,000 to 250,000 clones, approximately 83% seen once, with approximately 0.092% in the top ten. Whole-study results and caveats: A reported reduction in N-insertions relative to the 666-donor mean was seen in an Asian-associated ancestry cluster in a later analysis. With high specificity and sensitivity, the classifier reportedly diagnosed cytomegalovirus status.

What was sequenced was PBMCs. This sequence was found in a boy aged 2 to 9 in good health and CMV-seronegative.

The DNA for the CDR3 is TGTGCCAGCAGCTTTCAAGCCTCAAGGGGTGAAGCTTTCTTT. Translated, it gives CASSFQASRGEAFF. This rearrangement joins TRBV7-9 to TRBJ1-1, with D possibly matching TRBD1 (5 bases). V was pared by 3 bases and J by 7 bases, with 15 bases between. This CDR3 is built from 14 residues. Germline lookup yields CDR1 SEHNR and CDR2 FQNEAQ (reference sequence). The variable domain in full, with the rest retrieved from reference TRBV7-9 and TRBJ1-1, is DTGVSQNPRHKITKRGQNVTFRCDPISEHNRLYWYRQTLGQGPEFLTYFQNEAQLEKSRLLSDRFSAERPKGSFSTLEIQRTEQGDSAMYLCASSFQASRGEAFFGQGTRLTVV.